Listed below are T cell receptor beta chains from one sample, sequenced in a study of blood T cell repertoires in COVID-19. Sequencing was performed with immunoSEQ multiplex PCR; in TCRdb, only in-frame clones are kept and a portion is missing. The sample has approximately 70,000 clones; under 80% are singletons. The sequenced sample was PBMCs or T cells enriched from blood (not recorded which). These receptors were taken from a woman aged 55-70 years who had been exposed to COVID-19. The CDR3 runs from the conserved cysteine through the conserved F or W. D genes are given only for firm matches. Size is omitted from some rows. Given values are once, few, many or a class for expanded clones.

d_gene | j_gene | abundance | v_gene | CDR3nt | CDR3aa
TRBD2 | TRBJ2-3 | . | TRBV27 | TGTGCCAGCAGTTCCTTTACTAGCGGGAGGGAGGGTACGCAGTATTTT | CASSSFTSGREGTQYF
TRBD1 | TRBJ2-1 | few | TRBV25-1 | TGTGCCAGCAGTGGGGGGACAGTAAACTACAATGAGCAGTTCTTC | CASSGGTVNYNEQFF
. | TRBJ2-5 | few | TRBV28 | TGTGCCAGCAGTTTAGGGGGCAGTCAAGAGACCCAGTACTTC | CASSLGGSQETQYF
TRBD2 | TRBJ2-5 | . | TRBV28 | TGTGCCAGCAGTCTGCGACTAGCGGGGAGGGAGACCCAGTACTTC | CASSLRLAGRETQYF
. | TRBJ1-2 | . | TRBV5-1 | TGCGCCAGCAGCTTGGAACAGATGGGTGGCTACACCTTC | CASSLEQMGGYTF
. | TRBJ1-1 | . | TRBV10-2 | TGCGCCAGCAGTGGGCCGAAGGCGGCCACTGAAGCTTTCTTT | CASSGPKAATEAFF
TRBD2 | TRBJ2-7 | . | TRBV7-7 | TGTGCCAGCAGGTTGGGAGGGGCTAGCGGGGGGCCCTACGAGCAGTACTTC | CASRLGGASGGPYEQYF
TRBD1 | TRBJ2-7 | . | TRBV12-3/TRBV12-4 | TGTGCCAGCGCCTCGGGACAGGGGGTAGAGCAGTACTTC | CASASGQGVEQYF
. | TRBJ2-5 | once | TRBV29-1 | TGCAGCGTTGACAGGGATATAGAGACCCAGTACTTC | CSVDRDIETQYF
. | TRBJ1-2 | few | TRBV7-2 | TGTGCCAGCAGGGGGAGACCAGAGAGTGGAGCTAACTATGGCTACACCTTC | CASRGRPESGANYGYTF
. | TRBJ1-1 | . | TRBV7-6 | TGTGCCAGCAGCTTAGCCCGGAACACTGAAGCTTTCTTT | CASSLARNTEAFF
TRBD1 | TRBJ1-2 | . | TRBV6-5 | TGTGCCAGCCACAGGGGAGAGGGTGGCTACACCTTC | CASHRGEGGYTF
. | TRBJ2-4 | once | TRBV9 | TGTGCCAGCAGCAAGGCTTTGGACAATAACATTCAGTACTTC | CASSKALDNNIQYF
TRBD1 | TRBJ2-1 | . | TRBV13 | TGTGCCAGCAGCCAAAGGACAGGGGATAATGAGCAGTTCTTC | CASSQRTGDNEQFF
. | TRBJ2-3 | . | TRBV27 | TGTGCCAGCAGCCACTCGATGGCCGCTAGGACAGATACGCAGTATTTT | CASSHSMAARTDTQYF
. | TRBJ1-1 | . | TRBV30 | TGTGCCTGGAGAGTGAGAACAGCCTTGAACACTGAAGCTTTCTTT | CAWRVRTALNTEAFF
. | TRBJ1-1 | . | TRBV28 | TGTGCAGTCGAGAGTTTGACTGAAGCTTTCTTT | CAVESLTEAFF
. | TRBJ2-3 | . | TRBV4-3 | TGCGCCAGCAGCCACCGACACCCTCCAGAAAGAGATACGCAGTATTTT | CASSHRHPPERDTQYF
TRBD1 | TRBJ1-1 | few | TRBV6-4 | TGTGCCAGCAGCTCCGACAGGGGTACTGAAGCTTTCTTT | CASSSDRGTEAFF
. | TRBJ1-6 | . | TRBV18 | TGTGCCAGCTCACCATATCGGACAGACGTAAATTCACCCCTCCACTTT | CASSPYRTDVNSPLHF
TRBD1 | TRBJ2-7 | few | TRBV5-5 | TGTGCCAGCAGCTTGGGGCCGGACAGGAGCTCCTACGAGCAGTACTTC | CASSLGPDRSSYEQYF
TRBD1 | TRBJ1-1 | . | TRBV3-1/TRBV3-2 | TGTGCCAGCAGCCCCGATTTCGACAGGGTAACAGCTTTCTTT | CASSPDFDRVTAFF
. | TRBJ2-2 | . | TRBV7-9 | TGTGCCAGCACATTCGGATCCGGGGGTAACACCGGGGAGCTGTTTTTT | CASTFGSGGNTGELFF
. | TRBJ1-2 | . | TRBV7-2 | TGTGCCAGCAGCTTATTAAAGGAAGCGGGCTACACCTTC | CASSLLKEAGYTF
. | TRBJ1-5 | once | TRBV6-5 | TGTGCCAGCAGGTTGACACCGAATAGCAATCAGCCCCAGCATTTT | CASRLTPNSNQPQHF
TRBD1 | TRBJ1-1 | few | TRBV5-5 | TGTGCCAGCAGCTTGGTGGGACAGGGGATAGAGAACACTGAAGCTTTCTTT | CASSLVGQGIENTEAFF
. | TRBJ2-7 | few | TRBV7-2 | TGTGCCAGCAGCTTACCCGTCCAGGACGAGCAGTACTTC | CASSLPVQDEQYF
. | TRBJ2-5 | few | TRBV4-2 | TGTGCCAGCAGCCAAGAAGGGGTGACCCAGTACTTC | CASSQEGVTQYF
TRBD1 | TRBJ1-1 | . | TRBV4-1 | TGCGCCAGCAGCCAAGAGGGGACAGGGGATAGGGCTTTCTTT | CASSQEGTGDRAFF
TRBD1 | TRBJ2-1 | . | TRBV14 | TGTGCCAGCAGCTGGACAGGCAGTGAGCAGTTCTTC | CASSWTGSEQFF
. | TRBJ1-5 | . | TRBV5-1 | TGCGCCAGCAGCTCAGTCGGAGGACCCCAGCATTTT | CASSSVGGPQHF
. | TRBJ1-1 | . | TRBV24-1 | TGTGCCACCAGTGATTACAGGGAGGGCACTGAAGCTTTCTTT | CATSDYREGTEAFF
TRBD1 | TRBJ2-7 | . | TRBV5-1 | TGCGCCAGCAGCTATAACCGGGACAGCGAGCAGTACTTC | CASSYNRDSEQYF
TRBD2 | TRBJ2-7 | few | TRBV20-1 | TGCAGTGCTAGTAAGCGGGAGCGCGTCTCCTACGAGCAGTACTTC | CSASKRERVSYEQYF
. | TRBJ1-2 | . | TRBV5-1 | TGCGCCAGCAGCGTGGACTCCCATAACTATGGCTACACCTTC | CASSVDSHNYGYTF
. | TRBJ2-5 | . | TRBV24-1 | TGTGCCACCAGTGATCCTCAGACAGCCGCCAGGGAGACCCAGTACTTC | CATSDPQTAARETQYF
TRBD1 | TRBJ1-5 | . | TRBV28 | TGTGCCACCCTGGACAGGGGATTATGGCAGCCCCAGCATTTT | CATLDRGLWQPQHF
. | TRBJ2-2 | . | TRBV19 | TGTGCCACCTCCCCCGTGGCCCCCGGGGAGCTGTTTTTT | CATSPVAPGELFF
. | TRBJ2-1 | . | TRBV10-3 | TGTGCCATCCAGGACACAAGCTCCTACAATGAGCAGTTCTTC | CAIQDTSSYNEQFF
. | TRBJ2-2 | . | TRBV6-1 | TGTGCCAGCAGTGAAGGGACAGCCAGCACCGGGGAGCTGTTTTTT | CASSEGTASTGELFF
TRBD1 | TRBJ1-4 | once | TRBV19 | TGTGCCAGTAGTCGATACCGGGACAGGGGGAGGACTAATGAAAAACTGTTTTTT | CASSRYRDRGRTNEKLFF
. | TRBJ1-5 | . | TRBV24-1 | TGTGCCATAATCCCAGGCCAGCAGCCCCAGCATTTT | CAIIPGQQPQHF
TRBD2 | TRBJ2-2 | . | TRBV6-2/TRBV6-3 | TGTGCCAGCAGTTACGTTAGGAGGTTAGCGGGAGGGGGGAACACCGGGGAGCTGTTTTTT | CASSYVRRLAGGGNTGELFF
. | TRBJ2-3 | . | TRBV19 | TGTGCCAGTAGCTCCCGTCCGGCAGATACGCAGTATTTT | CASSSRPADTQYF
TRBD1 | TRBJ1-2 | . | TRBV6-5 | TGTGCCAGCGGGTTTCAAGGGGGCGTCTATGGCTACACCTTC | CASGFQGGVYGYTF
TRBD2 | TRBJ2-7 | . | TRBV14 | TGTGCCAGCAGCCTAAAGTCATTATTAGGACTAGCGGCAGGCTACGAGCAGTACTTC | CASSLKSLLGLAAGYEQYF
TRBD1 | TRBJ1-6 | . | TRBV7-2 | TGTGCCTCCCGGGACAGGGGGCATTCACCCCTCCACTTT | CASRDRGHSPLHF